What follows are 22 T cell receptor beta chains derived from one specimen sequenced in a study of blood T cell repertoires in COVID-19 (dated by TCRdb to 2020 to 2022). Library method: the immunoSEQ multiplex PCR assay. Here the immuneACCESS table is served through TCRdb, limited to in-frame sequences with V and J called. Missing clones are a known gap in these copies; in checked studies unresolved V genes cover under half, and the rest lacks a known reason. This sample has under 350,000 clones in its table, and 80% to 90% of those were observed once. Roughly 4.2% of the sample is taken by the ten largest. Source material: PBMCs or T cells enriched from blood (not recorded which). These receptors came from a middle-aged woman with acute COVID-19.

The J gene is TRBJ1-4, the V gene TRBV30, with 9 bases that match TRBD1. The CDR3 totals 17 residues. Germline CDR1 reads GTSNPN; CDR2 reads SVGIG (reference sequence). Trimming cost V 4 bases and J 6 bases; bases outside gene matches: 15. CDR3 amino acids: CAWTSRRRQGEDEKLFF. In nucleotides, the CDR3 is TGTGCCTGGACCTCGAGGCGACGACAGGGGGAGGATGAAAAACTGTTTTTT.

The V gene is TRBV2, the J gene TRBJ2-5, with 10 bases matching TRBD1. Unmatched junction bases numbered 7, after V lost 8 bases and J lost 4 bases. CDR3 size: 14 residues. The germline gives CDR1 SNHLY, CDR2 FYNNEI. CDR3 nucleotide sequence: TGTGCCAGCCGAAAGACAGGGGGCGGAGAGACCCAGTACTTC. This gives the protein CASRKTGGGETQYF.

This clone appeared a single time. The rearrangement links TRBV4-3 to TRBJ2-3; 7 bases are a match to TRBD1. The CDR3 loop spans 14 amino acids. After removal of 0 bases from V and 3 bases from J, the junction contained 0 bases not matched to a gene. The germline V gene has CDR1 LGHNA and CDR2 YSLEER. As DNA, the CDR3 is TGCGCCAGCAGCCAAGAACAGGGGACAGATACGCAGTATTTT. This translates into CASSQEQGTDTQYF.

This chain links TRBV11-2 with TRBJ2-7; 7 positions agree with TRBD2. V gave up 5 bases and J gave up 3 bases; unmatched junction bases: 16. The CDR3 consists of 17 residues. CDR1 and CDR2 from the germline V gene are SGHAT and FQNNGV. The CDR3 sequence: CASSAGETGTRRYEQYF. The CDR3 DNA follows: TGTGCCAGCAGCGCGGGGGAAACCGGGACCCGACGCTACGAGCAGTACTTC.

This sequence joins TRBV6-5 and TRBJ1-1; D not resolved. The germline V and J ends were trimmed by 0 bases and 5 bases, with 10 bases remaining between them. Germline assignment: CDR1 MNHEY and CDR2 SVGAGI. This CDR3 is 14 amino acids long. CDR3 sequence: CASSYSPEITEAFF. The DNA for the CDR3 is TGTGCCAGCAGTTACTCGCCGGAGATTACTGAAGCTTTCTTT.

This chain joins TRBV18 and TRBJ1-1; tentative D call: TRBD1 (6 bases). CDR3 length: 16 residues. The germline V and J ends were trimmed by 6 bases and 4 bases, with 21 bases remaining between them. In germline, CDR1 is KGHSH, CDR2 LQKENI. CDR3 sequence (DNA): TGTGCCAGCTCTCAGTCGACAGGCGCCTTGGTCACTGAAGCTTTCTTT. It yields the protein CASSQSTGALVTEAFF.

The V and J genes are TRBV28 and TRBJ1-5; weak D call: TRBD1 (5 bases). Germline V gene data show CDR1 as MDHEN and CDR2 as SYDVKM. The CDR3 runs 13 residues. V lost 1 base to trimming and J lost 7 bases, with 8 bases between them. CDR3 in DNA: TGTGCCAGCAGTTTATCAGGGTACCAGCCCCAGCATTTT. Protein sequence: CASSLSGYQPQHF.

The chain employs TRBV6-1 and TRBJ1-3, with 9 bases matching TRBD1. Germline-derived CDR1 and CDR2 are MNHNS and SASEGT. CDR3 length: 16 residues. The V gene end was trimmed by 4 bases and the J gene end by 3 bases; junction bases not matched to a gene: 7. CDR3: CASSVNRGLVGNTIYF. Here the CDR3 DNA reads TGTGCCAGCAGTGTAAACAGGGGGCTCGTTGGAAACACCATATATTTT.

V is TRBV15 and J is TRBJ1-1; 9 nucleotides line up with TRBD1. There are 16 residues in the CDR3. CDR1 and CDR2 (germline): LNHNV, YYDKDF (reference sequence). The ends lost 5 bases at V and 1 base at J; junction bases unmatched: 8. The CDR3 DNA is TGTGCCACCAGCGTTGACAGGGGGTTGAGGAACACTGAAGCTTTCTTT. Translation gives CATSVDRGLRNTEAFF.

The genes are TRBV9 and TRBJ2-1; perhaps TRBD1 as D (6 bases). V was pared by 2 bases and J by 0 bases, with 9 bases between. CDR1 and CDR2 (germline): SGDLS, YYNGEE. The CDR3 has 15 amino acids. CDR3 protein: CASSVQGYSYNEQFF. CDR3 bases: TGTGCCAGCAGCGTCCAGGGGTACTCCTACAATGAGCAGTTCTTC.

The rearrangement links TRBV5-1 to TRBJ2-1, with 13 bases matching TRBD2. Germline V gene sequence: CDR1 SGHRS, CDR2 YFSETQ. This CDR3 has 17 amino acids. V shed 3 bases and J 8 bases; nucleotides not matched to a gene: 11. CDR3 DNA sequence: TGCGCCAGCAGCTCCCTGGGACTAGCGGGGAGAGGCGATGAGCAGTTCTTC. Encoded protein: CASSSLGLAGRGDEQFF.

The chain links TRBV9 to TRBJ1-3; D ambiguous. In germline, CDR1 is SGDLS, CDR2 YYNGEE. V lost 0 bases and J 0 bases, leaving 7 bases between the germline ends. The CDR3 contains 15 residues. CDR3: CASSVGGNSGNTIYF. The CDR3 nucleotides read TGTGCCAGCAGCGTAGGCGGGAACTCTGGAAACACCATATATTTT.

The rearrangement links TRBV19 to TRBJ2-2, with D maybe TRBD1 (6 bases). Deletions cut 5 bases from V and 0 bases from J, with 13 bases between. CDR3 length equals 16 residues. Germline assignment: CDR1 LNHDA and CDR2 SQIVND (reference sequence). The CDR3: CASSSTPGANTGELFF. The CDR3 region has the DNA TGTGCCAGTAGTTCGACTCCAGGGGCGAACACCGGGGAGCTGTTTTTT.

This clone was seen only once. The chain has TRBV5-4 and TRBJ2-7; TRBD1 is a possible D gene (6 bases). CDR1 and CDR2 (germline): SGHNT, YYREEE (reference sequence). This CDR3 region has 13 residues. V gave up 1 base and J gave up 10 bases, with 15 bases separating them. The CDR3, as DNA: TGTGCCAGCAGCTTGACGGCTCAGGGGTTCCAGTACTTC. As protein: CASSLTAQGFQYF.

The CDR3 nucleotides are TGTGCCAGCAGCCCGCAAGGGGACAGGGCGCACACTGAAGCTTTCTTT. It is translated as CASSPQGDRAHTEAFF. V and J are TRBV9 and TRBJ1-1, with TRBD1 identical over 9 bases. The CDR3 loop spans 16 amino acids. Germline lookup yields CDR1 SGDLS and CDR2 YYNGEE. With V trimmed by 4 bases and J by 3 bases, 10 bases remained unmatched.

The chain employs TRBV6-5 and TRBJ1-6; D is unclear. Trimming removed 7 bases at V and 4 bases at J, with 8 bases between. The length of the CDR3 is 13 residues. Per the germline V gene, CDR1 is MNHEY and CDR2 is SVGAGI. This CDR3 is CASTQPYNSPLHF. The CDR3 DNA is TGTGCCAGCACACAGCCGTATAATTCACCCCTCCACTTT.

This clone was seen at least ten times. The chain has TRBV7-2 and TRBJ2-7, with D unclear. The ends were cut back, 7 bases at V and 7 bases at J, with 17 bases in the middle. The CDR3 has 13 amino acids. In germline, CDR1 is SGHTA, CDR2 FQGNSA. CDR3 coding DNA: TGTGCCAGCACCCCTTCCCCCTCTCGGGAGCAGTACTTC. As protein: CASTPSPSREQYF. The variable domain in full, completed from reference TRBV7-2 and TRBJ2-7, reads GAGVSQSPSNKVTEKGKDVELRCDPISGHTALYWYRQSLGQGLEFLIYFQGNSAPDKSGLPSDRFSAERTGGSVSTLTIQRTQQEDSAVYLCASTPSPSREQYFGPGTRLTVT.

This rearrangement joins TRBV25-1 to TRBJ2-3; possible D gene TRBD2, 6 bases. Germline CDR1 MGHDK, CDR2 SYGVNS. Trimming took off 6 bases at V and 7 bases at J, with 17 bases between the two ends. The CDR3 contains 14 residues. The CDR3 here is CASRKPGGLNTQYF. The CDR3 nucleotides read TGTGCCAGCAGGAAGCCCGGGGGACTCAATACGCAGTATTTT.

This clone appeared a single time. The rearrangement joins TRBV10-3 to TRBJ2-2, with TRBD2 matching 7 bases. Per germline, CDR1 ENHRY and CDR2 SYGVKD. V lost 11 bases to trimming and J lost 2 bases; unmatched junction nucleotides: 11. The CDR3 contains 15 residues. CDR3 loop: CASEMGGGNTGELFF. The CDR3 DNA sequence: TGTGCCTCCGAGATGGGGGGGGGAAACACCGGGGAGCTGTTTTTT.

The rearrangement uses TRBV27 and TRBJ2-1; possible D gene TRBD2, 6 bases. The CDR3 is 15 residues long. Germline values: CDR1 MNHEY, CDR2 SMNVEV (reference sequence). Trimming took 4 bases from V and 9 from J, leaving 19 bases between them. The CDR3 DNA sequence: TGTGCCAGCAGTTCAGGGACTCCCTGGTTCGGTGAGCAGTTCTTC. It yields the protein CASSSGTPWFGEQFF.

This sequence joins TRBV7-9 and TRBJ1-2; D call uncertain. V lost 7 bases and J lost 13, with 22 bases in between. The CDR3 contains 13 residues. The germline gives CDR1 SEHNR, CDR2 FQNEAQ (reference sequence). In nucleotides, the CDR3 is TGTGCCAGCACCACTCTCGACGGAGCCTCGGTCACCTTC. Translating gives CASTTLDGASVTF.

This clone was seen more than once but under ten times. V usage is TRBV5-5 and J usage is TRBJ1-5, with D uncertain. The V and J ends lost 0 bases and 4 bases respectively, with 11 bases between them. This CDR3 is 15 amino acids long. In germline, CDR1 is SGHKS, CDR2 YYEKEE (reference sequence). The CDR3 loop is CASSLVGTVNQPQHF. For the CDR3, the DNA is TGTGCCAGCAGCTTGGTGGGCACAGTTAATCAGCCCCAGCATTTT.